The entry that follows covers one T cell receptor beta chain sequence. The CDR3 is cut off 3 residues early in the read; its end comes from the germline J gene. The data stem from a study of T cells in women clearing cervical HPV infection. TCR beta CDR3 amplified by multiplex PCR from roughly 1,300 ng genomic DNA. The table came from immunoSEQ multiplex PCR; TCRdb's copy has only in-frame clones and leaves some out. This listing includes fewer than 35,000 clones. Germline V gene sequence: CDR1 SGHTA, CDR2 FQGNSA. CDR3 length: 15 residues. Trimming left V 0 bases short and J 2 bases short, with 11 bases between.

The sequenced sample consisted of blood buffy coat. The receptor was derived from a woman between 18 and 70 years old with a cervical HPV16 infection that either progressed to CIN3+ or cleared (not recorded which). This chain uses TRBV7-2 with TRBJ2-7; perhaps TRBD2 as D (5 bases). Partial CDR3 DNA: TGTGCCAGCAGCTTAGCAAGAGGGCCTACCTACGAG. This sequence encodes CASSLARGPTYE. Given in full, the CDR3 is CASSLARGPTYEQYF.